The 22 T cell receptor beta chains below were found in one sample sequenced in a study of OX40 agonist ivuxolimab in advanced cancers. The method was immunoSEQ multiplex PCR; TCRdb's version includes in-frame clones alone and lacks a portion of them. The sample records about 80,000 clones, approximately 94% being singletons. This sample comprised CD4+ or CD8+ T cells sorted from blood, obtained in a trial of the OX40 agonist ivuxolimab. The receptors come from an adult with an advanced solid tumor such as melanoma, head and neck, liver or kidney cancer.

The rearrangement links TRBV27 to TRBJ2-3; D uncertain. The V end was cut by 3 bases, the J end by 1 base, with 8 bases between. The germline gives CDR1 MNHEY, CDR2 SMNVEV (reference sequence). The CDR3 runs 14 residues. The CDR3 DNA reads TGTGCCAGCAGTTTGGCCCTCGGCACAGATACGCAGTATTTT. This gives the protein CASSLALGTDTQYF.

J is TRBJ2-1 and V is TRBV7-2; 7 bases align to TRBD2. The germline V gene has CDR1 SGHTA and CDR2 FQGNSA. CDR3 size: 16 residues. V trimming: 0 bases; J trimming: 4 bases; junction bases outside the gene matches: 6. CDR3 amino acids: CASSLAVGRTYNEQFF. The CDR3 bases are TGTGCCAGCAGCTTAGCCGTCGGGAGGACGTACAATGAGCAGTTCTTC.

V is TRBV5-6 and J is TRBJ1-2; D not resolved. Trimming pared 0 bases from V and 1 base from J, leaving 4 bases between. The CDR3 runs 13 residues. Germline-derived CDR1 and CDR2 are SGHDT and YYEEEE. The CDR3 loop is CASSLVDNYGYTF. In DNA form, the CDR3 reads TGTGCCAGCAGCTTGGTGGATAACTATGGCTACACCTTC.

The table lists this clone with a count of one. The genes are TRBV25-1 and TRBJ1-5; D is perhaps TRBD1 (6 bases). Per the germline V gene, CDR1 is MGHDK and CDR2 is SYGVNS. This CDR3 has 16 residues. V was clipped by 1 base and J by 6 bases, with 16 bases between them. The DNA of the CDR3 is TGTGCCAGCAGTGAATCAGCAGGGGCGATCGGTCAGCCCCAGCATTTT. This gives the protein CASSESAGAIGQPQHF.

The J gene is TRBJ2-5, the V gene TRBV18; 13 positions match TRBD2. The CDR3 covers 16 residues. Germline V gives CDR1 KGHSH, CDR2 LQKENI. With V trimmed by 3 bases and J by 5 bases, 6 bases remained unmatched. The CDR3 region is CASSPGLAGVKETQYF. In nucleotides, the CDR3 is TGTGCCAGCTCACCCGGACTAGCGGGAGTGAAGGAGACCCAGTACTTC.

The gene calls are TRBV23-1 and TRBJ2-7; D remains unclear. TRBV23-1 is filed as an ORF, its function uncertain. V gave up 0 bases and J gave up 3 bases, with 9 bases separating them. The CDR3 runs 14 residues. In nucleotides, the CDR3 is TGCGCCAGCAGTCAATCGTCAGATTTCTACGAGCAGTACTTC. The encoded protein is CASSQSSDFYEQYF.

The genes are TRBV6-1 and TRBJ2-7, with D possibly called TRBD1 or TRBD2 (6 bases each). Germline assignment: CDR1 MNHNS and CDR2 SASEGT. CDR3 length: 15 amino acids. V lost 5 bases and J lost 6, with 20 bases in between. The CDR3 DNA reads TGTGCCAGCAGTATACAGGGTAGCGGTGTTAGCGAGCAGTACTTC. Amino acids: CASSIQGSGVSEQYF.

CDR3: CASSQYEQFF. CDR3 coding DNA: TGTGCCAGCAGTCAGTATGAGCAGTTCTTC. The chain recombines TRBV28 with TRBJ2-1; D is ambiguous. CDR3 length: 10 residues. The V and J ends lost 5 bases and 8 bases respectively, with 4 bases between them. Germline V lookup: CDR1 MDHEN, CDR2 SYDVKM.

V usage is TRBV5-1 and J usage is TRBJ2-5, with a weak D call TRBD1 (6 bases). V gave up 4 bases and J gave up 2 bases, with 15 bases separating them. The CDR3 spans 15 residues. Germline V CDR1 and CDR2: SGHRS, YFSETQ. This chain's CDR3 is CASSNTGLRQETQYF. The CDR3 DNA follows: TGCGCCAGCAGCAATACAGGGTTACGTCAAGAGACCCAGTACTTC. The full variable domain, its missing parts supplied by reference TRBV5-1 and TRBJ2-5, is KAGVTQTPRYLIKTRGQQVTLSCSPISGHRSVSWYQQTPGQGLQFLFEYFSETQRNKGNFPGRFSGRQFSNSRSEMNVSTLELGDSALYLCASSNTGLRQETQYFGPGTRLLVL.

This chain uses TRBV7-9 with TRBJ1-1, with 9 bases identical to TRBD1. With V trimmed by 0 bases and J by 11 bases, 7 bases remained unmatched. The germline V gene encodes CDR1 SEHNR and CDR2 FQNEAQ (reference sequence). This CDR3 has 14 residues. CDR3 bases: TGTGCCAGCAGCTTAGCAACGGACAGGGGACGGGCTTTCTTT. This translates into CASSLATDRGRAFF. The complete variable domain, with remaining parts taken from reference TRBV7-9 and TRBJ1-1, reads DTGVSQNPRHKITKRGQNVTFRCDPISEHNRLYWYRQTLGQGPEFLTYFQNEAQLEKSRLLSDRFSAERPKGSFSTLEIQRTEQGDSAMYLCASSLATDRGRAFFGQGTRLTVV.

The J gene is TRBJ2-5, the V gene TRBV5-1; 14 nucleotides line up with TRBD2. The CDR3 consists of 15 residues. V was clipped by 0 bases and J by 8 bases; unmatched bases: 3. CDR1 and CDR2 (germline): SGHRS, YFSETQ. CDR3 residues: CASSLEGLAGATQYF. The CDR3 bases are TGCGCCAGCAGCTTGGAGGGACTAGCGGGAGCCACCCAGTACTTC.

The chain carries TRBV7-2 and TRBJ2-1, with 15 bases lining up with TRBD2. Germline V lookup: CDR1 SGHTA, CDR2 FQGNSA. The length of the CDR3 is 15 residues. Trimming cost V 6 bases and J 9 bases; bases outside gene matches: 6. The CDR3 sequence is CASRRTSGRGGEQFF. The CDR3 DNA is TGTGCCAGCAGGCGGACTAGCGGGAGGGGGGGTGAGCAGTTCTTC.

This chain links TRBV28 with TRBJ1-1, with D unresolved. The V and J ends lost 1 base and 7 bases respectively, with 7 bases between them. Germline CDR1 and CDR2: MDHEN and SYDVKM. The CDR3 sequence is 12 residues long. The CDR3 loop is CASSLLRGEAFF. CDR3 nucleotide sequence: TGTGCCAGCAGTTTATTGAGAGGTGAAGCTTTCTTT.

The CDR3 sequence: CASSFGRQTRYEQYF. For the CDR3, the DNA is TGTGCCAGCAGCTTCGGGCGTCAAACAAGGTACGAGCAGTACTTC. This sequence joins TRBV13 and TRBJ2-7; D remains unclear. Germline values: CDR1 PRHDT, CDR2 FYEKMQ (reference sequence). The CDR3 sequence is 15 residues long. Trimming took 3 bases from V and 4 from J, leaving 16 bases between them.

The genes are TRBV6-1 and TRBJ1-1, with D possibly matching TRBD1 (5 bases). The V end lost 6 bases, the J end lost 7 bases, and 9 bases lay between the germline ends. Per the germline V gene, CDR1 is MNHNS and CDR2 is SASEGT. CDR3 length equals 11 residues. This CDR3 reads CASSRQYEAFF. In DNA, the CDR3 is TGTGCCAGCAGCAGACAGTATGAAGCTTTCTTT.

The chain uses TRBV6-6 and TRBJ2-1; 13 bases are shared with TRBD2. Germline V gene sequence: CDR1 MNHNY, CDR2 SVGAGI (reference sequence). The CDR3 has 15 amino acids. V dropped 6 bases and J dropped 6; count of bases not matched to a gene: 5. CDR3 region: CASRTLAGGSNEQFF. In DNA, the CDR3 is TGTGCCAGCAGAACACTAGCGGGAGGGAGCAATGAGCAGTTCTTC.

V and J are TRBV7-2 and TRBJ1-5; D is ambiguous. The germline CDR1 and CDR2 sequences are SGHTA and FQGNSA. The CDR3 loop spans 14 amino acids. Trimming left V 0 bases short and J 4 bases short, with 7 bases between. The CDR3: CASSLAVGNQPQHF. The CDR3 DNA reads as TGTGCCAGCAGCTTAGCAGTGGGGAATCAGCCCCAGCATTTT.

The V and J genes are TRBV29-1 and TRBJ2-7, with TRBD2 matching 9 bases. CDR3 length equals 16 residues. Germline CDR1 is SQVTM and CDR2 is ANQGSEA. The junction had 16 bases not matched to a gene; V was cut back by 7 bases and J by 3 bases. The CDR3 loop reads CSAKHKPGLADYEQYF. The CDR3 region has the DNA TGCAGCGCAAAACACAAACCGGGACTAGCAGACTACGAGCAGTACTTC.

The V and J genes are TRBV28 and TRBJ2-3, with D possibly called TRBD1 or TRBD2 (5 bases each). Germline CDR1 is MDHEN and CDR2 is SYDVKM. The CDR3 extends over 14 amino acids. The V end was cut by 2 bases, the J end by 4 bases, with 10 bases between. Here the CDR3 reads CASSLEGRADTQYF. In nucleotides, the CDR3 is TGTGCCAGCAGTTTAGAGGGACGTGCAGATACGCAGTATTTT. Based on the CDR3 plus reference TRBV28 and TRBJ2-3, the full variable domain is DVKVTQSSRYLVKRTGEKVFLECVQDMDHENMFWYRQDPGLGLRLIYFSYDVKMKEKGDIPEGYSVSREKKERFSLILESASTNQTSMYLCASSLEGRADTQYFGPGTRLTVL.

The chain employs TRBV5-1 and TRBJ2-7; no clear D. The CDR3 spans 14 residues. CDR1 and CDR2 from the germline V gene are SGHRS and YFSETQ. Trimming cost V 3 bases and J 1 base, with 11 bases left between them. CDR3: CASSSFDGSYEQYF. The CDR3 DNA is TGCGCCAGCAGCTCCTTTGACGGTTCCTACGAGCAGTACTTC.

This rearrangement joins TRBV14 to TRBJ2-5; 9 bases align to TRBD2. Germline CDR1 and CDR2: SGHDN and FVKESK. The CDR3 is 14 amino acids. V dropped 4 bases and J dropped 4; count of bases not matched to a gene: 4. CDR3 loop: CASSLAGVGETQYF. CDR3 DNA sequence: TGTGCCAGCAGCCTAGCGGGAGTCGGAGAGACCCAGTACTTC. Full variable domain (missing parts from reference TRBV14 and TRBJ2-5): EAGVTQFPSHSVIEKGQTVTLRCDPISGHDNLYWYRRVMGKEIKFLLHFVKESKQDESGMPNNRFLAERTGGTYSTLKVQPAELEDSGVYFCASSLAGVGETQYFGPGTRLLVL.

The rearrangement links TRBV30 to TRBJ1-2, with a possible D match to TRBD1 (6 bases). The CDR3 consists of 14 residues. In germline, CDR1 is GTSNPN, CDR2 SVGIG (reference sequence). V shed 4 bases and J shed 1 base, with 13 bases lying between them. CDR3: CAWTAGAGNYGYTF. Written as DNA, the CDR3 is TGTGCCTGGACCGCAGGGGCCGGTAACTATGGCTACACCTTC.